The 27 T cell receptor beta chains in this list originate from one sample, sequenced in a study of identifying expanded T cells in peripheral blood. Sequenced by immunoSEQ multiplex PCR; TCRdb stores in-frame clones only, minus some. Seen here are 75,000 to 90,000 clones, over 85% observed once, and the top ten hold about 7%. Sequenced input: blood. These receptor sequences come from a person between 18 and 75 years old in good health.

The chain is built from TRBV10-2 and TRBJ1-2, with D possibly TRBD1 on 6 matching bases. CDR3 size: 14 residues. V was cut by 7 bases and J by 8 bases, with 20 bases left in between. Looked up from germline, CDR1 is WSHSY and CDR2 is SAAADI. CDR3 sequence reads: CASTLDLGASGYTF. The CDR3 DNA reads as TGCGCCAGCACTCTGGATCTGGGGGCGTCCGGCTACACCTTC.

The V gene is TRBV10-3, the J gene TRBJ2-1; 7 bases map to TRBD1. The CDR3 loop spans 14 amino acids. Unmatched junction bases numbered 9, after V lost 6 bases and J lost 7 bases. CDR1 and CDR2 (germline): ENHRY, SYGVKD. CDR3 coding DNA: TGTGCCATCAGCTCGCCCGGGACAGAGAATGAGCAGTTCTTC. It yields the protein CAISSPGTENEQFF.

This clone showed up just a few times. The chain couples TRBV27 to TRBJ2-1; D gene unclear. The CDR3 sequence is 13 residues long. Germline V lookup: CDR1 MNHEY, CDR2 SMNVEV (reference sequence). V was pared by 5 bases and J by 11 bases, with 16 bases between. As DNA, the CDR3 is TGTGCCAGCAGTATCCGCTCGACCCTCAAGCAGTTCTTC. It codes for CASSIRSTLKQFF.

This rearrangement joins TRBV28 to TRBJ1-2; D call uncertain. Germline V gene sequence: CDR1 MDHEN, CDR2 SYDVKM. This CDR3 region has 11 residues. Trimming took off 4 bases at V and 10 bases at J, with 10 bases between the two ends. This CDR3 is CASSSPRTYTF. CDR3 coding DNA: TGTGCCAGCAGTTCGCCTAGGACCTACACCTTC.

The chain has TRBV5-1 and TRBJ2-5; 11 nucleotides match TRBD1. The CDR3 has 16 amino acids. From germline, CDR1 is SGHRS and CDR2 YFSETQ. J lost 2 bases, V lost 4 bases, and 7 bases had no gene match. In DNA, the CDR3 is TGCGCCAGCAGCCAACCCGGGACAGGGGGACAAGAGACCCAGTACTTC. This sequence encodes CASSQPGTGGQETQYF.

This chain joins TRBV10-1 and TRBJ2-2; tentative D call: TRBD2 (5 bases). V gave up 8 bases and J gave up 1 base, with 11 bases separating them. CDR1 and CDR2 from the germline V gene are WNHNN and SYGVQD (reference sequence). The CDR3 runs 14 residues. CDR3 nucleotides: TGCGCCAGCGGAGCGGACCGGAACACCGGGGAGCTGTTTTTT. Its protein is CASGADRNTGELFF.

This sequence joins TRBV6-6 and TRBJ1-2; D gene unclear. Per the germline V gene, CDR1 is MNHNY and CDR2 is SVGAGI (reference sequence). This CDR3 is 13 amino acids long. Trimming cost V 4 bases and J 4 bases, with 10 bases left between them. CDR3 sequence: CASSSREGYGYTF. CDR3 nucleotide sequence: TGTGCCAGCAGTTCGAGGGAGGGCTATGGCTACACCTTC.

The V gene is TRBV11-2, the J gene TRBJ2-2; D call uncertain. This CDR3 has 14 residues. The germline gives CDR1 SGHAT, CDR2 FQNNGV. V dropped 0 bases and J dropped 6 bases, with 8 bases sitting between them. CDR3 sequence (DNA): TGTGCCAGCAGCTTAGATCCTGGGGCCGGGGAGCTGTTTTTT. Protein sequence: CASSLDPGAGELFF.

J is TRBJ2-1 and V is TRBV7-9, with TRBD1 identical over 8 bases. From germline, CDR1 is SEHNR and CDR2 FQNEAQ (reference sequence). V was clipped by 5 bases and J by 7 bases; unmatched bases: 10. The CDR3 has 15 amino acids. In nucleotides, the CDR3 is TGTGCCAGCAGCCCGCCGGGACAGGCGATGAATGAGCAGTTCTTC. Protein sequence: CASSPPGQAMNEQFF.

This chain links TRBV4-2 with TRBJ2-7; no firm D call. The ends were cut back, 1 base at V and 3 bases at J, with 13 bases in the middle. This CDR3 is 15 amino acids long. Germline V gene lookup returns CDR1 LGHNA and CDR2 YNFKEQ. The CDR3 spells CASSQASSSLYEQYF. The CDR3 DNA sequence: TGTGCCAGCAGCCAAGCAAGTTCTTCCCTCTACGAGCAGTACTTC.

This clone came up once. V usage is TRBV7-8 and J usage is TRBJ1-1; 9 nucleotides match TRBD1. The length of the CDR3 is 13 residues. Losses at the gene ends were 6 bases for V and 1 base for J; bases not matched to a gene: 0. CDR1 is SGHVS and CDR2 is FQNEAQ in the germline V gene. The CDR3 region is CASRGQGNTEAFF. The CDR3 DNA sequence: TGTGCCAGCAGGGGACAGGGGAACACTGAAGCTTTCTTT. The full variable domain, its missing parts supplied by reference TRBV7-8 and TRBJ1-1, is GAGVSQSPRYKVAKRGQDVALRCDPISGHVSLFWYQQALGQGPEFLTYFQNEAQLDKSGLPSDRFFAERPEGSVSTLKIQRTQQEDSAVYLCASRGQGNTEAFFGQGTRLTVV.

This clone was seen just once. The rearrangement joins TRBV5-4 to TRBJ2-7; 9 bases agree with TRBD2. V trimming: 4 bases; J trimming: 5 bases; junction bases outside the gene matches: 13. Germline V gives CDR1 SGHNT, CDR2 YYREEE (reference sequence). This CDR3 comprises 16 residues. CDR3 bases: TGTGCCAGCAGCGGGGGAGTGGCGGGAGGGCCCCACGAGCAGTACTTC. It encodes CASSGGVAGGPHEQYF. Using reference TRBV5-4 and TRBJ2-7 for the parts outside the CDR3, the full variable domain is ETGVTQSPTHLIKTRGQQVTLRCSSQSGHNTVSWYQQALGQGPQFIFQYYREEENGRGNFPPRFSGLQFPNYSSELNVNALELDDSALYLCASSGGVAGGPHEQYFGPGTRLTVT.

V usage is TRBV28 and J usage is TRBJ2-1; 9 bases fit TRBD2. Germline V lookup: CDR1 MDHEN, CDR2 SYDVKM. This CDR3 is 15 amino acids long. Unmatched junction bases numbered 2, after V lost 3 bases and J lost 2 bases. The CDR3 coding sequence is TGTGCCAGCAGTTTTTTAGCGGGGGCCTACAATGAGCAGTTCTTC. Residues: CASSFLAGAYNEQFF.

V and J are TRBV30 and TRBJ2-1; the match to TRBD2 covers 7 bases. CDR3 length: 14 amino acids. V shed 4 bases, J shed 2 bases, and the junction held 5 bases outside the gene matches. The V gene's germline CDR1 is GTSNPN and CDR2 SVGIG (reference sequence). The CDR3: CAWNERDPYNEQFF. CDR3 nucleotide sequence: TGTGCCTGGAATGAGCGGGACCCCTACAATGAGCAGTTCTTC.

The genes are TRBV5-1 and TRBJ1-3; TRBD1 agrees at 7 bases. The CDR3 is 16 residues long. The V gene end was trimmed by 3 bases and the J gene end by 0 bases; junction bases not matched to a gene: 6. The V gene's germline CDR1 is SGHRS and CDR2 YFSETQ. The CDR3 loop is CASSWTGPSSGNTIYF. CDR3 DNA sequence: TGCGCCAGCAGCTGGACAGGCCCCTCCTCTGGAAACACCATATATTTT. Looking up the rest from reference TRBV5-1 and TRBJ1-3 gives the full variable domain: KAGVTQTPRYLIKTRGQQVTLSCSPISGHRSVSWYQQTPGQGLQFLFEYFSETQRNKGNFPGRFSGRQFSNSRSEMNVSTLELGDSALYLCASSWTGPSSGNTIYFGEGSWLTVV.

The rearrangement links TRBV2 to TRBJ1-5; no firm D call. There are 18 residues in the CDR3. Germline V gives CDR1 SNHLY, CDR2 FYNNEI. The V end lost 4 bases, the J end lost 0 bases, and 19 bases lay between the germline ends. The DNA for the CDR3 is TGTGCCAGCAGTGGGCCATTAGGCCTCGGAAATAGCAATCAGCCCCAGCATTTT. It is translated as CASSGPLGLGNSNQPQHF.

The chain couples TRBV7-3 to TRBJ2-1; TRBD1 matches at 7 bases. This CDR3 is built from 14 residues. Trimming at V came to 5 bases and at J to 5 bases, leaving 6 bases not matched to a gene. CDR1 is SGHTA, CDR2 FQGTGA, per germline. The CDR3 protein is CASSPFTGDNEQFF. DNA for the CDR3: TGTGCCAGCAGCCCCTTTACAGGGGACAATGAGCAGTTCTTC.

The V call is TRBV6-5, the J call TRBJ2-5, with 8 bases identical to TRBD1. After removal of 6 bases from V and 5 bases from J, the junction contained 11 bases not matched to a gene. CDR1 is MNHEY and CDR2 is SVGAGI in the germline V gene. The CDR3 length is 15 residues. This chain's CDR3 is CASSLKRQGRETQYF. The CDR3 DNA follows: TGTGCCAGCAGCCTCAAACGACAGGGGAGGGAGACCCAGTACTTC.

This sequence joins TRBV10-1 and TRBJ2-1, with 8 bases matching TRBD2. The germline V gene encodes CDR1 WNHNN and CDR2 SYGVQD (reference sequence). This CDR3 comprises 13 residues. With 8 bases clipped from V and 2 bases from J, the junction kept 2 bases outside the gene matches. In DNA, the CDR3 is TGCGCCAGCCCAGCGGGAGCCTACAATGAGCAGTTCTTC. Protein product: CASPAGAYNEQFF.

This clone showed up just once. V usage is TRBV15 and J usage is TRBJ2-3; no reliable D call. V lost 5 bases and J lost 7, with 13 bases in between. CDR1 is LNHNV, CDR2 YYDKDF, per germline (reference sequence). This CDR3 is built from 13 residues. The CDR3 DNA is TGTGCCACCAGCGAACCACCTGGACATACGCAGTATTTT. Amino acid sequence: CATSEPPGHTQYF.

CDR3 DNA sequence: TGTGCCAGCAGCCCCGGGACCTCTGGAAACACCATATATTTT. Translating it yields CASSPGTSGNTIYF. The V gene is TRBV7-8, the J gene TRBJ1-3; D may be TRBD1 (5 bases). Trimming cost V 5 bases and J 0 bases, with 8 bases left between them. The CDR3 has 14 amino acids. CDR1 is SGHVS and CDR2 is FQNEAQ in the germline V gene. The whole variable domain, filled in from reference TRBV7-8 and TRBJ1-3, reads GAGVSQSPRYKVAKRGQDVALRCDPISGHVSLFWYQQALGQGPEFLTYFQNEAQLDKSGLPSDRFFAERPEGSVSTLKIQRTQQEDSAVYLCASSPGTSGNTIYFGEGSWLTVV.

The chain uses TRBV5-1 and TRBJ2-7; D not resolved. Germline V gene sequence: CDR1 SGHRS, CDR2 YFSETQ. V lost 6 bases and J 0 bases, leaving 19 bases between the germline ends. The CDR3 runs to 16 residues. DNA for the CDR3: TGCGCCAGCAAATTAAACCCAGATCCGAACTCCTACGAGCAGTACTTC. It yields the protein CASKLNPDPNSYEQYF.

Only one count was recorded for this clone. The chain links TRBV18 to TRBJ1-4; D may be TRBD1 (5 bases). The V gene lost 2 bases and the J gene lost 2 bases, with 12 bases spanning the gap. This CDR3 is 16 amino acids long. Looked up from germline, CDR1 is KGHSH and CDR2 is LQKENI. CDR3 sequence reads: CASSPYGASTNEKLFF. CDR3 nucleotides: TGTGCCAGCTCACCATATGGGGCTAGCACTAATGAAAAACTGTTTTTT.

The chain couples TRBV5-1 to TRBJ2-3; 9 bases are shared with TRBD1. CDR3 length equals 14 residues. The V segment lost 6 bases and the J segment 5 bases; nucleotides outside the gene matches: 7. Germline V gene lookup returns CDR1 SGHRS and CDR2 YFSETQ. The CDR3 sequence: CASTRTGAVDTQYF. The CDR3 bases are TGCGCCAGCACTCGGACAGGGGCAGTAGATACGCAGTATTTT.

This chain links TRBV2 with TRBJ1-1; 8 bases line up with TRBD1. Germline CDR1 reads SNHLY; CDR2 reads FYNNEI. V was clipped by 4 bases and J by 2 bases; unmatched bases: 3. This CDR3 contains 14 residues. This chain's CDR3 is CASSGGQGNTEAFF. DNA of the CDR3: TGTGCCAGCAGTGGTGGACAGGGAAACACTGAAGCTTTCTTT. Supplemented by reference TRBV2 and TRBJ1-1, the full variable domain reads EPEVTQTPSHQVTQMGQEVILRCVPISNHLYFYWYRQILGQKVEFLVSFYNNEISEKSEIFDDQFSVERPDGSNFTLKIRSTKLEDSAMYFCASSGGQGNTEAFFGQGTRLTVV.

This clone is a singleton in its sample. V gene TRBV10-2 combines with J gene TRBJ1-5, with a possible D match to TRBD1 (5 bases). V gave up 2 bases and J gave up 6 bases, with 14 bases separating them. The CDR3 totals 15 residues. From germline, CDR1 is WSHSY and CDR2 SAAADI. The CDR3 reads CASSEGQLGRQPQHF. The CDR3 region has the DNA TGCGCCAGCAGTGAGGGACAATTAGGTCGTCAGCCCCAGCATTTT.

The CDR3 region is CASSESSLGAGEAFF. The DNA of the CDR3 is TGTGCCAGCAGTGAATCGTCATTGGGAGCCGGTGAAGCTTTCTTT. The V and J genes are TRBV25-1 and TRBJ1-1, with D unclear. The CDR3 length is 15 residues. V was trimmed by 1 base and J by 7 bases, leaving 16 bases between them. In germline, CDR1 is MGHDK, CDR2 SYGVNS.